The rows below give T cell receptor beta chains drawn from one sample of a study of blood T cell repertoires in COVID-19. Data came from immunoSEQ multiplex PCR; TCRdb stores just in-frame clones and leaves some out. The repertoire holds some 300,000 clones, with 75% to 90% as singletons. The sequencing sample was made of PBMCs or T cells enriched from blood (not recorded which). The receptors originated from a woman aged 40-49 years who had recovered from COVID-19. CDR3s include the opening cysteine and the closing phenylalanine or tryptophan. D genes are given only for firm matches. Rows give clone size only sometimes, using once, few, many, or a class for an expanded clone.

TRBJ1-6 NA TRBV5-1 once CASSLETNSLLHF TGCGCCAGCAGCTTGGAAACTAATTCACTCCTCCACTTT
TRBJ2-5 TRBD1 TRBV6-6 once CASRGTGETQYF TGTGCCAGCAGGGGGACAGGAGAGACCCAGTACTTC
TRBJ1-4 TRBD1 TRBV7-2 NA CASSPDPGTGGNEKLFF TGTGCCAGCAGTCCCGACCCGGGGACAGGGGGTAATGAAAAACTGTTTTTT
TRBJ1-1 NA TRBV11-2 NA CASSFMAENTEAFF TGTGCCAGCAGCTTTATGGCAGAGAACACTGAAGCTTTCTTT
TRBJ2-2 TRBD1 TRBV5-1 few CASSLVGRGFTTGELFF TGCGCCAGCAGCTTGGTTGGCAGGGGGTTTACCACCGGGGAGCTGTTTTTT
TRBJ2-7 TRBD2 TRBV7-2 NA CASSFNSGRANEQYF TGTGCCAGCAGCTTTAATAGCGGGAGAGCCAACGAGCAGTACTTC
TRBJ2-3 TRBD1 TRBV7-9 NA CASSQGQGGDTQYF TGTGCCAGCAGCCAAGGACAGGGCGGCGATACGCAGTATTTT
TRBJ1-1 TRBD1 TRBV6-5 once CASQTGLGTEAFF TGTGCCAGCCAGACAGGGTTGGGAACTGAAGCTTTCTTT
TRBJ1-5 NA TRBV7-8 NA CATNLNTGGNQPQHF TGTGCCACCAACCTCAATACGGGGGGGAATCAGCCCCAGCATTTT
TRBJ1-1 NA TRBV2 once CASSEGTSRNTEAFF TGTGCCAGCAGTGAAGGGACAAGCCGAAACACTGAAGCTTTCTTT
TRBJ2-1 TRBD2 TRBV5-1 NA CASSPGLISGNEQFF TGCGCCAGCAGCCCGGGACTAATTTCAGGGAATGAGCAGTTCTTC
TRBJ1-2 NA TRBV7-9 NA CASSSQGYGYTF TGTGCCAGCAGCTCGCAGGGATATGGCTACACCTTC